This section outlines one T cell receptor beta chain sequence together with its context. The method was immunoSEQ multiplex PCR; TCRdb's version includes in-frame clones alone and lacks a portion of them. Among more than 200,000 clones listed, approximately 88% were seen once. Unmatched junction bases numbered 1, after V lost 3 bases and J lost 8 bases. The germline gives CDR1 SGHKS, CDR2 YYEKEE (reference sequence). The CDR3 consists of 14 residues. This record comes from a study of blood T cell repertoires in COVID-19. Overall study context: Specimens from acute and convalescent COVID-19 originated in the United States, Italy and Spain. The cDNA or gDNA used as material had been derived from T cells, B-cell-depleted T cells, or PBMCs.

The chain joins TRBV5-5 to TRBJ1-6; 11 nucleotides agree with TRBD1. The TCR was taken from a man aged 40-50 years with acute or convalescent COVID-19. Specimen: peripheral blood. In nucleotides, the CDR3 is TGTGCCAGCAGCTGGGACAGGGGGGATTCACCCCTCCACTTT. This gives the protein CASSWDRGDSPLHF.